This entry lists 7 T cell receptor beta chains sequenced from one sample in a study of PD-L1 blockade in urothelial cancer. Profiling relied on immunoSEQ multiplex PCR, and the TCRdb table lists in-frame clones only, not all of them. The table records about 45,000 clones, about 88% of them present only once. Time point here: pretreatment peripheral blood. The specimen was PBMCs, collected around atezolizumab (anti-PD-L1) treatment. These receptors were obtained from a donor over 35 with urothelial cancer.

CDR3 region: CASSVVPGIGETQYF. CDR3 DNA sequence: TGTGCCAGCAGCGTAGTCCCGGGAATAGGGGAGACCCAGTACTTC. The rearrangement uses TRBV9 and TRBJ2-5; maybe TRBD2 (5 bases). The CDR3 sequence is 15 residues long. Looked up from germline, CDR1 is SGDLS and CDR2 is YYNGEE. The V gene lost 0 bases and the J gene lost 5 bases, with 14 bases spanning the gap.

This chain joins TRBV18 and TRBJ2-5; maybe TRBD2 (6 bases). This CDR3 region has 14 residues. V lost 3 bases and J 3 bases, leaving 11 bases between the germline ends. Germline V gene sequence: CDR1 KGHSH, CDR2 LQKENI. The CDR3 protein is CASSPPTSKETQYF. The CDR3 DNA is TGTGCCAGCTCACCCCCGACTAGTAAAGAGACCCAGTACTTC.

There are a few counts of this clone. This chain joins TRBV14 and TRBJ1-5; D uncertain. Between the trimmed V and J ends, which lost 4 bases and 2 bases, there was a span of 12 bases. From germline, CDR1 is SGHDN and CDR2 FVKESK. This CDR3 has 15 residues. DNA for the CDR3: TGTGCCAGCAGCCCCGGGCGGGCAGGCAATCAGCCCCAGCATTTT. This sequence encodes CASSPGRAGNQPQHF.

This chain uses TRBV2 with TRBJ2-2, with 9 bases lining up with TRBD2. This CDR3 has 16 residues. Germline CDR1 is SNHLY and CDR2 is FYNNEI. After removal of 4 bases from V and 4 bases from J, the junction contained 7 bases not matched to a gene. The CDR3, as DNA: TGTGCCAGCAGTGGAAAAGCGGGAGGTGGCACCGGGGAGCTGTTTTTT. The encoded protein is CASSGKAGGGTGELFF. The full variable domain, rest sourced from reference TRBV2 and TRBJ2-2, is EPEVTQTPSHQVTQMGQEVILRCVPISNHLYFYWYRQILGQKVEFLVSFYNNEISEKSEIFDDQFSVERPDGSNFTLKIRSTKLEDSAMYFCASSGKAGGGTGELFFGEGSRLTVL.

CDR3 residues: CASPEDGTYNEQFF. CDR3 nucleotide sequence: TGTGCCAGCCCCGAGGACGGGACCTACAATGAGCAGTTCTTC. This chain connects TRBV6-5 to TRBJ2-1, with D perhaps TRBD2 (5 bases). V was trimmed by 8 bases and J by 2 bases, leaving 13 bases between them. The CDR3 length is 14 residues. CDR1 is MNHEY and CDR2 is SVGAGI in the germline V gene.

V gene TRBV28 combines with J gene TRBJ1-5; the match to TRBD1 covers 7 bases. CDR1 and CDR2 from the germline V gene are MDHEN and SYDVKM. V lost 5 bases to trimming and J lost 11 bases; unmatched junction nucleotides: 12. CDR3 size: 14 residues. The CDR3 DNA sequence: TGTGCCAGCAGTCCCGGGACAGCCCGGGCAGCCCAGCATTTT. Its translation: CASSPGTARAAQHF.

The DNA for the CDR3 is TGCGCCAGCAGCTTGGTCCCAGGCCCGAGCAATCAGCCCCAGCATTTT. Protein: CASSLVPGPSNQPQHF. The J gene is TRBJ1-5, the V gene TRBV5-1, with D unclear. The CDR3 runs to 16 residues. Deletions cut 0 bases from V and 1 base from J, with 11 bases between. Germline assignment: CDR1 SGHRS and CDR2 YFSETQ.